This T cell receptor (beta chain) originates from a study of shared clonotypes between healthy human individuals. For the study at large: The study drew on two women and a few men aged 18 to 49 as donors. Three CD4 naive, three CD4 memory, two CD8 naive and one CD8 memory plate were used per donor.

CD45RO-negative, CCR7-selected cells formed the naive CD8 fraction, which excluded terminally differentiated effector memory CD45RA+ cells. This CDR3 is 14 amino acids long. The germline CDR1 and CDR2 sequences are MDHEN and SYDVKM. The J segment lost 3 bases and the V segment lost 10 bases, leaving 8 bases of the junction unmatched. Concerning this clone: Its antigen is still unknown.

The repertoire was sequenced with immunoSEQ multiplex PCR; TCRdb's copy has only in-frame clones and lacks some. Of just over 2,000,000 clones in the sample, about 94% were seen once. Study findings and constraints: Naive CD4 clonotypes overlapped across a handful of donors at approximately 5.5%. Memory subsets generally showed smaller estimated richness than naive subsets did.

The sequence derives from a man younger than 35 in good health. The chain is built from TRBV28 and TRBJ1-3; 8 bases match TRBD1. The sample comprised naive CD8+ T cells sorted from blood. CDR3 bases: TGTGCCACAAGAAACAGGGGGAGTGGAAACACCATATATTTT. It encodes CATRNRGSGNTIYF.